A selection of T cell receptor beta chains follows, all from one sample in a study of early T cells in non-severe SARS-CoV-2 infection. MiXCR was run by TCRdb on the 5' RACE reads, yielding one entry per CDR3 protein. Of more than 65,000 distinct CDR3 sequences detected, roughly 15% appear once; the ten largest clones hold 1.2% to 1.5%. Source material: whole blood. All receptors come from an adult who was a healthcare worker with PCR-confirmed SARS-CoV-2 infection or an uninfected control (not recorded which). The conserved cysteine and the conserved F or W are not part of the CDR3 here. The order of the fields is V gene, clone size, J gene, CDR3 protein. Clone size is stated in some rows and not others, as once, few, many or a class when expanded.

TRBV9	many	TRBJ2-7	ASSETSGGYEQY
TRBV6-5	many	TRBJ1-2	ASSQDRQGKGYGYT
TRBV5-1	many	TRBJ2-1	ASSHIAGSNNEQF
TRBV7-2	many	TRBJ2-4	ASSTRAMGIQY
TRBV6-2/TRBV6-3	many	TRBJ2-1	ASSYSPRNSYNEQF
TRBV6-1	many	TRBJ1-2	ASSPRGVGYYGYT
TRBV10-3	few	TRBJ2-3	AINRGGTDTQY
TRBV12-3/TRBV12-4	few	TRBJ1-4	ASSERGGSEKLF
TRBV12-5	many	TRBJ2-7	ASGADRVYEQY
TRBV11-2	many	TRBJ1-1	ASSFRVMNTEAF
TRBV6-2/TRBV6-3	.	TRBJ1-2	ASSKTGYGYT
TRBV2	few	TRBJ1-2	ASSAFGYT
TRBV2	.	TRBJ2-3	ASRGLATDTQY
TRBV30	.	TRBJ1-2	AWSGRGSYGYT
TRBV12-5	few	TRBJ2-1	ASGSPALGTF
TRBV6-6	few	TRBJ1-5	ASSPQQGRGDQPQH
TRBV12-3/TRBV12-4	many	TRBJ2-7	ASSFSRGGYEQY
TRBV30	many	TRBJ2-7	AWRHSYEQY
TRBV3-1	.	TRBJ1-1	ASSPRKNTEAF
TRBV13	.	TRBJ2-7	ASSLGRWGRLEQY
TRBV5-1	.	TRBJ2-7	ASSGAGTGGNYEQY
TRBV5-1	.	TRBJ2-1	ASSLGATGRF
TRBV5-8	many	TRBJ1-2	ASSLVGIGYT
TRBV29-1	few	TRBJ1-1	SAPGTANTEAF
TRBV20-1	many	TRBJ2-5	SARTGQVQETQY
TRBV7-6	many	TRBJ1-4	DSSPIPGRDARDEKLF
TRBV7-2	once	TRBJ1-5	ASSRKPGQPQH
TRBV7-9	few	TRBJ2-2	ASSPRTSGGRGTGELF
TRBV20-1	many	TRBJ1-5	SAISRGILNQPQH
TRBV20-1	few	TRBJ1-2	SARTSYGYT
TRBV10-3	.	TRBJ2-2	AISRGRGTGELF
TRBV12-3/TRBV12-4	.	TRBJ2-7	ASSFTYEQY
TRBV7-9	few	TRBJ2-3	ASSFTQGASTDTQY
TRBV2	.	TRBJ2-1	ASREDEDNEQF
TRBV20-1	many	TRBJ2-1	SAVLAGGLNEQF
TRBV12-3/TRBV12-4	many	TRBJ2-4	ASSLALRGLAGASENIQY
TRBV5-5	many	TRBJ2-5	ASSLAFGPLETQY
TRBV20-1	many	TRBJ2-5	SARPQGGETQY
TRBV24-1	few	TRBJ1-5	ATSERENNQPQH
TRBV19	many	TRBJ1-6	ASSMPRTVAAPLH
TRBV10-3	many	TRBJ2-3	AISESLFPGATDTQY
TRBV29-1	.	TRBJ2-2	SVSQVAGGITGELF
TRBV20-1	.	TRBJ2-4	SARGLQLKNIQY
TRBV7-9	.	TRBJ2-3	ASSPPDTQY
TRBV30	many	TRBJ2-1	AWSGGGDEQF
TRBV6-5	few	TRBJ1-2	ASSYLPIGPRGYT
TRBV12-3/TRBV12-4	many	TRBJ2-2	ASSFFVGGHAGELF
TRBV5-1	once	TRBJ2-6	ASSTGTGKVLGANVLT
TRBV3-1	.	TRBJ2-7	ASSQDPAGRVYEQY
TRBV11-2	many	TRBJ2-3	ASSFRRGGAGTDTQY